What follows describes a single TCR beta chain. Its antigen is not identified. The source of the sample is a study of PD-L1 blockade in urothelial cancer. Study information: Of roughly 31 patients, around 25 were males with bladder-origin urothelial cancer.

Assay: immunoSEQ multiplex PCR; the TCRdb copy retains only in-frame clones and omits some. The table includes 130,000 or so clones, about four fifths detected once. Study results and limitations: Tumor-associated TCR clones expanded more in blood at 3 weeks in patients with durable benefit.

The time point here: pretreatment peripheral blood. V lost 2 bases, J lost 4 bases, and 11 bases lay in between. From germline, CDR1 is GTSNPN and CDR2 SVGIG (reference sequence). The CDR3 has 13 residues. This clonotype was sampled from a man between 50 and 59 years old with urothelial cancer. This chain uses TRBV30 with TRBJ1-1; D is uncertain. The specimen was PBMCs, collected around atezolizumab (anti-PD-L1) treatment. The CDR3 spells CAWSPRRGTEAFF. CDR3 bases: TGTGCCTGGAGTCCTAGGCGAGGCACTGAAGCTTTCTTT.